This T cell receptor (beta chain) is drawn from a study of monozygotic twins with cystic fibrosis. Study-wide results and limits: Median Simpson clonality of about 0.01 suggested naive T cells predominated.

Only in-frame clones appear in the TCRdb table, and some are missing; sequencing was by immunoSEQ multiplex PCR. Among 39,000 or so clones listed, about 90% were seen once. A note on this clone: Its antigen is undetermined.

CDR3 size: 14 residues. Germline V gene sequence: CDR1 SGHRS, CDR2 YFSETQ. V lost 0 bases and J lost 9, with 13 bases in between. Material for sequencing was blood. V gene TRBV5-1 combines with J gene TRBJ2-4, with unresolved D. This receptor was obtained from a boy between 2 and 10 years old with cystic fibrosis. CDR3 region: CASSLGIDSGIQYF. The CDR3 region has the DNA TGCGCCAGCAGCTTGGGAATAGATTCGGGCATTCAGTACTTC.